The clone carrying this TCR beta chain was seen only a few times. This sample is part of a study of T cells after yellow fever vaccination. One entry per CDR3 protein, called by TCRdb with MiXCR from the 5' RACE reads. The top ten hold 11% to 15% of the sample, which has just under 600,000 distinct CDR3 sequences, 13% seen once. The J segment lost 0 bases and the V segment lost 2 bases, leaving 4 bases of the junction unmatched. The CDR3 is made up of 15 amino acids. Per the germline V gene, CDR1 is SGHRS and CDR2 is YFSETQ. Sample: PBMCs, taken on the day of the yellow fever booster vaccination. This sequence was found in a man in his thirties or forties who received the YFV17D yellow fever vaccine. The gene calls are TRBV5-1 and TRBJ1-1; TRBD1 aligns across 7 bases. This chain's CDR3 is CASSFTGTVNTEAFF. The CDR3 region has the DNA TGCGCCAGCAGCTTTACCGGGACAGTGAACACTGAAGCTTTCTTT.